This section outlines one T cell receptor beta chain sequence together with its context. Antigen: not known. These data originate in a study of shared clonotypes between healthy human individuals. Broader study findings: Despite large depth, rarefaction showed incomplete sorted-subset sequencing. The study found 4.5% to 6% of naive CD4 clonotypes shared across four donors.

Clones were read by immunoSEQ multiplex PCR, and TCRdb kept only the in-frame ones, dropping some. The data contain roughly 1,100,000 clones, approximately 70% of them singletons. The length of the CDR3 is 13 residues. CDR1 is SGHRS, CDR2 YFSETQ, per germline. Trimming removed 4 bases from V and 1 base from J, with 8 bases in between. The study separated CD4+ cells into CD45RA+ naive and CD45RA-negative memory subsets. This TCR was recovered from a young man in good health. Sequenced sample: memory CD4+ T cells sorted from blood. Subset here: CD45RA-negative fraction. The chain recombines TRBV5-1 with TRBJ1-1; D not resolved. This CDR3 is CASSIDGNTEAFF. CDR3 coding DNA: TGCGCCAGCAGCATCGACGGGAACACTGAAGCTTTCTTT. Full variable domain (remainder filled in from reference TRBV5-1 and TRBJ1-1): KAGVTQTPRYLIKTRGQQVTLSCSPISGHRSVSWYQQTPGQGLQFLFEYFSETQRNKGNFPGRFSGRQFSNSRSEMNVSTLELGDSALYLCASSIDGNTEAFFGQGTRLTVV.